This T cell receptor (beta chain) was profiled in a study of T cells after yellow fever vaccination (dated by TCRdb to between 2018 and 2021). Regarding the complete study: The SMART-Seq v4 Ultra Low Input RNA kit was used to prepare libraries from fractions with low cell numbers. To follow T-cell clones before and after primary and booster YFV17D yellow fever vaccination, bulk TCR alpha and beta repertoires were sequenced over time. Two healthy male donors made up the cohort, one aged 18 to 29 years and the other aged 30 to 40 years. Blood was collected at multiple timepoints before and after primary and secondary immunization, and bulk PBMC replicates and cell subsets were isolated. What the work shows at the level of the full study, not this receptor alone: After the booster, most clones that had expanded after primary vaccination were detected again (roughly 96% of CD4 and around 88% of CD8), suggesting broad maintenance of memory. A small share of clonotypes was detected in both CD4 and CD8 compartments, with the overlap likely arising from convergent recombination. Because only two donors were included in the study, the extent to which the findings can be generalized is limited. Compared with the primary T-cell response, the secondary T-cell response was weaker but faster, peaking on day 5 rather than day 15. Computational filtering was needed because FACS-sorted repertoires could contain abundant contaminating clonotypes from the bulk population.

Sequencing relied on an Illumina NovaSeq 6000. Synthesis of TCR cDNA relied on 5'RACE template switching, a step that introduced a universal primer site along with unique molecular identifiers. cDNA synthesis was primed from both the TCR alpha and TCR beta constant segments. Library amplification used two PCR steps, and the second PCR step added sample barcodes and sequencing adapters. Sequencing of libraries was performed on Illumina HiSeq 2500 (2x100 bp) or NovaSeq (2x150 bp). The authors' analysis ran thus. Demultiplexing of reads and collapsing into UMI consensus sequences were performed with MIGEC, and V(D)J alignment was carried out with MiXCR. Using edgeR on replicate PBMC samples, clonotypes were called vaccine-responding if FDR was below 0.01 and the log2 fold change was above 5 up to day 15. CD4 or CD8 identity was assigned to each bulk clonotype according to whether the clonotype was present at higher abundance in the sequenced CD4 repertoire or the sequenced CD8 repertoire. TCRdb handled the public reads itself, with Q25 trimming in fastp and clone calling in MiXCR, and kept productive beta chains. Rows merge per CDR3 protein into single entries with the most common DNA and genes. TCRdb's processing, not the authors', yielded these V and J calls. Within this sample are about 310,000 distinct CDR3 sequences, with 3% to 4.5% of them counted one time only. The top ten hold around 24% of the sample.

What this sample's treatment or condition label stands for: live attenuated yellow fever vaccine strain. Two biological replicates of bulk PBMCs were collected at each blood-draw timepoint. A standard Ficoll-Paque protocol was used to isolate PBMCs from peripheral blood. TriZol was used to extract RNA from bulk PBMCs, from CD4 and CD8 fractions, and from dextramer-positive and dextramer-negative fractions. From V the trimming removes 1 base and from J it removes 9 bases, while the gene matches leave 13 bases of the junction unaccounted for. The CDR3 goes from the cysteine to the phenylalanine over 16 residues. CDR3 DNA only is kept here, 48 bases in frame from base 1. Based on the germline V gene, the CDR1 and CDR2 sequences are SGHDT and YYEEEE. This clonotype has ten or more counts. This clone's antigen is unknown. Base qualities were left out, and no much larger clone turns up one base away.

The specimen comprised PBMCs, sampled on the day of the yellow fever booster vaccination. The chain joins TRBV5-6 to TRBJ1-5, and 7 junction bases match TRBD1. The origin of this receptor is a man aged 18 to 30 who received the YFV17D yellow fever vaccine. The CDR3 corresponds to CASSLYVGRGERPQHF. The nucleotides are TGTGCCAGCAGCTTGTATGTAGGCAGGGGGGAACGGCCCCAGCATTTT.